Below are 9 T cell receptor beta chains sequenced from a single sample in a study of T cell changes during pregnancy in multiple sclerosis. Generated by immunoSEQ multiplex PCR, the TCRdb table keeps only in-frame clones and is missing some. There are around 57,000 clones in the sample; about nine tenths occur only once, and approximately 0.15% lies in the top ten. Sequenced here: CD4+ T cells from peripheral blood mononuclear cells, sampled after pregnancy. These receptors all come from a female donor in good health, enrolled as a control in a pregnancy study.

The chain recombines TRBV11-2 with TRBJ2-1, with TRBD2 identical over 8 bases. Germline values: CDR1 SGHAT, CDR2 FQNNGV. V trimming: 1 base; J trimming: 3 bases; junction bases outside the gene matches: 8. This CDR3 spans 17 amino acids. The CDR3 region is CASSLASGGSGYNEQFF. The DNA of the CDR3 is TGTGCCAGCAGCTTAGCCTCGGGAGGGAGCGGCTACAATGAGCAGTTCTTC.

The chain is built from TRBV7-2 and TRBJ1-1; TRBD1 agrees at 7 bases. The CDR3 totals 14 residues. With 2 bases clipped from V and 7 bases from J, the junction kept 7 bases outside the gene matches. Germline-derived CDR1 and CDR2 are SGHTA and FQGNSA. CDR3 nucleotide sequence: TGTGCCAGCAGCTTAAACAGGGGAAGTGGTGAAGCTTTCTTT. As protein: CASSLNRGSGEAFF. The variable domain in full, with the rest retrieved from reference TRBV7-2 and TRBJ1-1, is GAGVSQSPSNKVTEKGKDVELRCDPISGHTALYWYRQSLGQGLEFLIYFQGNSAPDKSGLPSDRFSAERTGGSVSTLTIQRTQQEDSAVYLCASSLNRGSGEAFFGQGTRLTVV.

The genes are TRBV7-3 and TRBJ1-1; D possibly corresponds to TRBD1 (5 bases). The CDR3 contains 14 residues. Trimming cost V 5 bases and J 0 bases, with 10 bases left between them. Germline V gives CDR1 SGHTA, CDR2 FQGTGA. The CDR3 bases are TGTGCCAGCAGCGAGACAGCAATGAACACTGAAGCTTTCTTT. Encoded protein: CASSETAMNTEAFF.

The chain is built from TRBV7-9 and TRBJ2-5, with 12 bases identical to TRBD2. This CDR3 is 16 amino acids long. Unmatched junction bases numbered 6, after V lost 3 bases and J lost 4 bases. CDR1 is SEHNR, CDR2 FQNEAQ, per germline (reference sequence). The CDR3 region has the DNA TGTGCCAGCAGCTTTCCACTAGCGGGGGGTCCAGAGACCCAGTACTTC. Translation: CASSFPLAGGPETQYF.

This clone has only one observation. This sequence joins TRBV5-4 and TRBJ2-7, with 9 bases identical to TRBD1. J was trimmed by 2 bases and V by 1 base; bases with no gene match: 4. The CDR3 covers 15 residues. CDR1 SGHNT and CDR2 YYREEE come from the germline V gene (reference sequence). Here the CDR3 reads CASSLPGTGTYEQYF. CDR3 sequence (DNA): TGTGCCAGCAGCTTGCCCGGGACAGGGACCTACGAGCAGTACTTC.

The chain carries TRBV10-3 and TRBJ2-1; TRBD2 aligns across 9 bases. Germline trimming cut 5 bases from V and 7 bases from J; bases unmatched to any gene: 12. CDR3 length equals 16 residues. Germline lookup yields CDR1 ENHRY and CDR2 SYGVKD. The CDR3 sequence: CAISKKDSGGGNEQFF. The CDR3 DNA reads TGTGCCATCAGTAAGAAGGATAGCGGGGGAGGAAATGAGCAGTTCTTC.

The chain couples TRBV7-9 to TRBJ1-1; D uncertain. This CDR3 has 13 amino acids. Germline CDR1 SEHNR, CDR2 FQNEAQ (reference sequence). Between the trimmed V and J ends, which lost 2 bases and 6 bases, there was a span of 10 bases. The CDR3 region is CASSLFEGSEAFF. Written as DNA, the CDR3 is TGTGCCAGCAGCTTATTCGAGGGTTCTGAAGCTTTCTTT.

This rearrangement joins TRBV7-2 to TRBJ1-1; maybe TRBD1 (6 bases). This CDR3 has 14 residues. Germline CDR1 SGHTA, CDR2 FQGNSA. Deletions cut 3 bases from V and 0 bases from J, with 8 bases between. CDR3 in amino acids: CASSFRGMNTEAFF. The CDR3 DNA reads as TGTGCCAGCAGCTTTAGGGGGATGAACACTGAAGCTTTCTTT.

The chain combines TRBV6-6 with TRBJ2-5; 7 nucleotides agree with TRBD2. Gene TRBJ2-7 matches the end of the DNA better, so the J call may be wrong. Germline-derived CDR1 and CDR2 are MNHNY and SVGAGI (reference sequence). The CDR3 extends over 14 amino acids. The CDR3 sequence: CASTFGGSQYEQYF. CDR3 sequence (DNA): TGTGCCAGCACCTTCGGGGGGAGCCAATACGAGCAGTACTTC.